These T cell receptor beta chains were read from a single sample in a study of blood T cell repertoires in COVID-19. Produced via immunoSEQ multiplex PCR; TCRdb's table is partial and in-frame only. Among 150,000 to 200,000 clones listed, just over 90% were seen once. The sample consisted of peripheral blood. The receptors were gathered from a woman in her sixties with COVID-19, enrolled during active disease. CDR3s include the opening cysteine and the closing phenylalanine or tryptophan. The D gene is left open where the match is weak. A clone size is listed for some rows: how often the clone was seen (once, few, many), or a class if it is expanded.

d_call: NA; j_call: TRBJ1-5; v_call: TRBV7-9; clone_size: NA; cdr3_aa: CASSAGNQPQHF; cdr3_nt: TGTGCCAGCAGCGCGGGCAATCAGCCCCAGCATTTT
d_call: TRBD2; j_call: TRBJ2-3; v_call: TRBV18; clone_size: NA; cdr3_aa: CASSPLQASGGFTDTQYF; cdr3_nt: TGTGCCAGCTCACCCCTTCAGGCTAGCGGGGGATTCACAGATACGCAGTATTTT
d_call: NA; j_call: TRBJ1-1; v_call: TRBV2; clone_size: NA; cdr3_aa: CASSDRAWGTEAFF; cdr3_nt: TGTGCCAGCAGTGACAGGGCCTGGGGCACTGAAGCTTTCTTT
d_call: NA; j_call: TRBJ1-2; v_call: TRBV6-5; clone_size: NA; cdr3_aa: CASSYSTGSLNYGYTF; cdr3_nt: TGTGCCAGCAGTTACTCGACGGGAAGTCTGAACTATGGCTACACCTTC
d_call: NA; j_call: TRBJ1-4; v_call: TRBV7-8; clone_size: few; cdr3_aa: CASSFSGDEGNEKLFF; cdr3_nt: TGTGCCAGCAGCTTTAGTGGAGACGAGGGAAATGAAAAACTGTTTTTT
d_call: TRBD1; j_call: TRBJ2-1; v_call: TRBV19; clone_size: NA; cdr3_aa: CASSPSTGGIGEQFF; cdr3_nt: TGTGCCAGTAGTCCCTCCACAGGGGGTATTGGTGAGCAGTTCTTC
d_call: TRBD1; j_call: TRBJ2-3; v_call: TRBV30; clone_size: NA; cdr3_aa: CAWSVGQGAGQYF; cdr3_nt: TGTGCCTGGAGTGTAGGGCAGGGGGCCGGGCAGTATTTT
d_call: NA; j_call: TRBJ2-3; v_call: TRBV7-2; clone_size: NA; cdr3_aa: CASSLWGGPDTQYF; cdr3_nt: TGTGCCAGCAGCCTCTGGGGGGGCCCAGATACGCAGTATTTT
d_call: TRBD2; j_call: TRBJ2-5; v_call: TRBV29-1; clone_size: NA; cdr3_aa: CSVPGGGQETQYF; cdr3_nt: TGCAGCGTTCCGGGGGGAGGGCAAGAGACCCAGTACTTC
d_call: TRBD1; j_call: TRBJ1-2; v_call: TRBV15; clone_size: NA; cdr3_aa: CATSPHRQGGYGYTF; cdr3_nt: TGTGCCACCAGCCCCCATCGACAGGGGGGGTATGGCTACACCTTC
d_call: TRBD1; j_call: TRBJ2-7; v_call: TRBV27; clone_size: NA; cdr3_aa: CASSGQGYEQYF; cdr3_nt: TGTGCCAGCAGTGGACAGGGGTACGAGCAGTACTTC
d_call: NA; j_call: TRBJ1-5; v_call: TRBV2; clone_size: NA; cdr3_aa: CASSEAESNQPQHF; cdr3_nt: TGTGCCAGCAGTGAAGCGGAGAGTAATCAGCCCCAGCATTTT
d_call: NA; j_call: TRBJ1-1; v_call: TRBV5-1; clone_size: NA; cdr3_aa: CASSVDSLWDTEAFF; cdr3_nt: TGCGCCAGCAGCGTTGACAGTCTGTGGGATACTGAAGCTTTCTTT
d_call: NA; j_call: TRBJ1-5; v_call: TRBV10-3; clone_size: NA; cdr3_aa: CAISEQGSYNQPQHF; cdr3_nt: TGTGCCATCAGTGAACAGGGAAGCTACAATCAGCCCCAGCATTTT
d_call: TRBD1; j_call: TRBJ2-7; v_call: TRBV7-2; clone_size: NA; cdr3_aa: CASRKITGGEQYF; cdr3_nt: TGTGCCAGCCGCAAGATAACAGGGGGCGAGCAGTACTTC
d_call: NA; j_call: TRBJ1-1; v_call: TRBV4-1; clone_size: NA; cdr3_aa: CASSPRLNTEAFF; cdr3_nt: TGCGCCAGCAGCCCTAGGTTGAACACTGAAGCTTTCTTT
d_call: TRBD1; j_call: TRBJ1-2; v_call: TRBV6-5; clone_size: NA; cdr3_aa: CASRATGVYGYTF; cdr3_nt: TGTGCCAGCAGGGCTACAGGGGTCTATGGCTACACCTTC
d_call: NA; j_call: TRBJ2-1; v_call: TRBV7-2; clone_size: NA; cdr3_aa: CASSLIPRYNEQFF; cdr3_nt: TGTGCCAGCAGCTTAATTCCGAGGTACAATGAGCAGTTCTTC
d_call: NA; j_call: TRBJ1-4; v_call: TRBV27; clone_size: NA; cdr3_aa: CASSSPTGRDNEKLFF; cdr3_nt: TGTGCCAGCAGTTCCCCGACGGGGAGGGACAATGAAAAACTGTTTTTT
d_call: NA; j_call: TRBJ1-2; v_call: TRBV6-2/TRBV6-3; clone_size: NA; cdr3_aa: CASSSSPGALSGYTF; cdr3_nt: TGTGCCAGCAGCTCTAGCCCAGGGGCCCTCAGTGGCTACACCTTC
d_call: NA; j_call: TRBJ1-2; v_call: TRBV7-8; clone_size: NA; cdr3_aa: CASSRKGDGYTF; cdr3_nt: TGTGCCAGCAGCCGCAAGGGGGATGGCTACACCTTC
d_call: TRBD1; j_call: TRBJ1-2; v_call: TRBV6-2/TRBV6-3; clone_size: NA; cdr3_aa: CASSPEDRIHYGYTF; cdr3_nt: TGTGCCAGCAGCCCAGAGGACAGGATTCACTATGGCTACACCTTC
d_call: TRBD1; j_call: TRBJ1-2; v_call: TRBV6-2/TRBV6-3; clone_size: NA; cdr3_aa: CASSHGQGGSYGYTF; cdr3_nt: TGTGCCAGCAGCCACGGACAGGGCGGGAGCTATGGCTACACCTTC
d_call: NA; j_call: TRBJ1-1; v_call: TRBV3-1/TRBV3-2; clone_size: NA; cdr3_aa: CASRGPRVNTEAFF; cdr3_nt: TGTGCCAGCAGGGGGCCAAGGGTGAACACTGAAGCTTTCTTT
d_call: NA; j_call: TRBJ2-3; v_call: TRBV9; clone_size: NA; cdr3_aa: CASNRESADTQYF; cdr3_nt: TGTGCCAGCAACAGGGAATCCGCAGATACGCAGTATTTT
d_call: NA; j_call: TRBJ1-1; v_call: TRBV7-3; clone_size: NA; cdr3_aa: CASSLITGTEAFF; cdr3_nt: TGTGCCAGCAGCTTAATTACTGGGACAGAAGCTTTCTTT
d_call: TRBD2; j_call: TRBJ2-7; v_call: TRBV5-5; clone_size: NA; cdr3_aa: CASSPRGRVEQYF; cdr3_nt: TGTGCCAGCAGCCCCCGAGGGAGGGTCGAGCAGTACTTC
d_call: NA; j_call: TRBJ1-1; v_call: TRBV5-4; clone_size: NA; cdr3_aa: CALSSYGEAFF; cdr3_nt: TGTGCCCTGTCCTCATACGGGGAAGCTTTCTTT
d_call: TRBD2; j_call: TRBJ2-1; v_call: TRBV3-1/TRBV3-2; clone_size: NA; cdr3_aa: CASSQGPSGAYEQFF; cdr3_nt: TGTGCCAGCAGCCAAGGGCCTAGCGGGGCCTATGAGCAGTTCTTC
d_call: TRBD1; j_call: TRBJ1-2; v_call: TRBV19; clone_size: once; cdr3_aa: CASSPQTGGYGYTF; cdr3_nt: TGTGCCAGTAGTCCCCAGACAGGGGGCTATGGCTACACCTTC
d_call: NA; j_call: TRBJ1-1; v_call: TRBV5-4; clone_size: NA; cdr3_aa: CASSLGQANTEAFF; cdr3_nt: TGTGCCAGCAGCTTGGGGCAGGCAAACACTGAAGCTTTCTTT